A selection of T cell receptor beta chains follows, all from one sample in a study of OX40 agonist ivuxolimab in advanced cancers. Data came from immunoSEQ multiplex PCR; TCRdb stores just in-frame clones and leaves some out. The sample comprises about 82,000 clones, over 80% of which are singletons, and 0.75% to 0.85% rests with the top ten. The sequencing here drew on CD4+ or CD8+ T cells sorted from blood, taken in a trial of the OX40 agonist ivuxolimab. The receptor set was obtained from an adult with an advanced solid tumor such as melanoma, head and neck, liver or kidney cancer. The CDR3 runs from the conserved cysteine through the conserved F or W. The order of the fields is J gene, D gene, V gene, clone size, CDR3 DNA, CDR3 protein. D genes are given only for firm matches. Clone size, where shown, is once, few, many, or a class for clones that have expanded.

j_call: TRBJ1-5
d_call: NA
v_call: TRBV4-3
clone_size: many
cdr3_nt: TGCGCCAGCAGCCAAGACGGGGGGAATCAGCCCCAGCATTTT
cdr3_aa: CASSQDGGNQPQHF

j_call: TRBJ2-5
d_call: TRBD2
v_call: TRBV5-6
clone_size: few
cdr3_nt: TGTGCCAGCAGCCAGGGACTAGCGGGGCAAGAGACCCAGTACTTC
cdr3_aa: CASSQGLAGQETQYF

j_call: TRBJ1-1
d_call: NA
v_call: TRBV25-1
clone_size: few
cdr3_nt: TGTGCCAGCTCTACACTGAACACTGAAGCTTTCTTT
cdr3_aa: CASSTLNTEAFF

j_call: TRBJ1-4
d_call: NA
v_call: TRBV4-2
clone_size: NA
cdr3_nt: TGTGCCAGCAGCCAAGGAGCAGCAACTAATGAAAAACTGTTTTTT
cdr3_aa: CASSQGAATNEKLFF

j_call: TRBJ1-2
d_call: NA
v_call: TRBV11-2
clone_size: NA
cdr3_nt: TGTGCCAGCAGCTCCGGATCGTATGGCTACACCTTC
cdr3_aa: CASSSGSYGYTF

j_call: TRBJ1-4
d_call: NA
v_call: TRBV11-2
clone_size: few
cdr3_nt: TGTGCCAGCAGCGGACGGTCTGGTTCTGAAAAACTGTTTTTT
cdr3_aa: CASSGRSGSEKLFF

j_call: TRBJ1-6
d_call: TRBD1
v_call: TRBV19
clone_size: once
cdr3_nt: TGTGCCAGTAGTATTGGACAGGGGTTTTCACCCCTCCACTTT
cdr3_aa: CASSIGQGFSPLHF

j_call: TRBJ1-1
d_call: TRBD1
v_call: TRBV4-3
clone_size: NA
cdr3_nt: TGCGCCAGCAGCCGACAGACAGGGGTGAACACTGAAGCTTTCTTT
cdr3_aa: CASSRQTGVNTEAFF

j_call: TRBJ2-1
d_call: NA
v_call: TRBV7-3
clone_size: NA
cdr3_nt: TGTGCCAGCAGCGCGATCTCGAGGGGCTCCTACAATGAGCAGTTCTTC
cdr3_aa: CASSAISRGSYNEQFF

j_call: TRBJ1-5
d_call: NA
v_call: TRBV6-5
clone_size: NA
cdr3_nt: TGTGCCAGCAGTTACAAGGCCCCTGGCAATCAGCCCCAGCATTTT
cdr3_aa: CASSYKAPGNQPQHF

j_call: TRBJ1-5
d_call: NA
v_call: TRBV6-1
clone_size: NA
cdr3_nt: TGTGCCAGCAGTGAAAAGATTTTCCATCAGCCCCAGCATTTT
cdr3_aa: CASSEKIFHQPQHF

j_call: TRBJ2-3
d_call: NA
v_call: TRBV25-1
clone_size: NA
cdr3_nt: TGTGCCAGCAGTGAGGAGGCCGCCACAGATACGCAGTATTTT
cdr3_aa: CASSEEAATDTQYF

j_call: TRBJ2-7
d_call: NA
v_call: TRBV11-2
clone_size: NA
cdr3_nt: TGTGCCAGCAGCCTGGCCTACGAGCAGTACTTC
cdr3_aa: CASSLAYEQYF

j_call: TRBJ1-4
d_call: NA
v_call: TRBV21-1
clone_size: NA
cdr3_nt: TGTGCCAGCCGGGGGCGACAGAGTAATGAAAAACTGTTTTTT
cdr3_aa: CASRGRQSNEKLFF